This TCR beta chain was profiled in a study of OX40 agonist ivuxolimab in advanced cancers. Study at large: Ivuxolimab is an agonistic anti-OX40 (CD134) antibody, and patients were treated with it.

Study conclusions and caveats: Average numbers of expanded clones were greater in CD8+ T cells than in CD4+. Low levels of normalized T-cell clonal expansion also appeared in some nonresponders.

The protocol was immunoSEQ multiplex PCR, while the TCRdb copy is restricted to in-frame clones and leaves out a portion. The sample lists about 79,000 clones, 91% occurring once. Concerning this clone: Its antigen remains unknown.

The sample in question was CD4+ or CD8+ T cells sorted from blood, obtained in a trial of the OX40 agonist ivuxolimab. The source is an adult with an advanced solid tumor such as melanoma, head and neck, liver or kidney cancer.

The CDR3 loop is CASSLQTGAYGYTF. The CDR3 nucleotides are TGTGCCAGCAGTCTTCAGACAGGGGCCTATGGCTACACCTTC. The rearrangement joins TRBV6-1 to TRBJ1-2; TRBD1 aligns across 8 bases. The V gene end was trimmed by 5 bases and the J gene end by 4 bases; junction bases not matched to a gene: 6. Germline assignment: CDR1 MNHNS and CDR2 SASEGT. The CDR3 has 14 residues.